One and the same sample provided the 4 T cell receptor beta chains below, sequenced in a study of T-cell reconstitution after alpha-beta-depleted transplantation in children. Researchers prepared the TCRbeta library using unique molecular identifiers, the study reports. A single record per CDR3 protein comes from TCRdb applying MiXCR to the PCR reads. This repertoire shows a few hundred thousand distinct CDR3 sequences, 11% found once; its top ten account for 23%. Material: peripheral blood, obtained 180 days after TCRalphabeta/CD19-depleted stem cell transplant. Receptors originate from a male patient between 2 and 10 years old who had a stem cell transplant for chronic granulomatous disease, so the T cells may come from the graft donor.

This clonotype was detected many times. V is TRBV5-1 and J is TRBJ2-3; the match to TRBD2 covers 7 bases. In germline, CDR1 is SGHRS, CDR2 YFSETQ. Unmatched junction bases numbered 10, after V lost 2 bases and J lost 1 base. This CDR3 is 17 amino acids long. The CDR3: CASSFGRGRGGTDTQYF. For the CDR3, the DNA is TGCGCCAGCAGCTTCGGTCGCGGGAGAGGGGGCACAGATACGCAGTATTTT.

As regards this clonotype: With a much larger clone just one base away, this may be a read error. The chain links TRBV7-2 to TRBJ2-1; unclear D gene. The CDR3 covers 14 residues. Germline loops: CDR1 SGHTA, CDR2 FQGNSA. The DNA for the CDR3 is TGTGCCAGCATCTTAGGCAGGCTCTACAATGAGCAGTTCTTC. This translates into CASILGRLYNEQFF.

This clonotype turned up a few times. The gene calls are TRBV18 and TRBJ2-5; D gene uncertain. V lost 5 bases and J lost 2, with 9 bases in between. This CDR3 is 13 amino acids long. Germline V lookup: CDR1 KGHSH, CDR2 LQKENI. The CDR3 loop is CASSTIPQETQYF. CDR3 DNA sequence: TGTGCCAGCTCAACCATCCCTCAAGAGACCCAGTACTTC.

This chain links TRBV2 with TRBJ2-1, with 16 positions matching TRBD2. This CDR3 contains 18 residues. Germline V CDR1 and CDR2: SNHLY, FYNNEI. With 4 bases clipped from V and 13 bases from J, the junction kept 16 bases outside the gene matches. CDR3 in amino acids: CASSVRAPGLAGGPSQFF. CDR3 nucleotide sequence: TGTGCCAGCAGTGTCCGTGCCCCGGGACTAGCGGGAGGGCCTTCTCAGTTCTTC.